This T cell receptor (beta chain) was sequenced for a study of Ad26.COV2.S vaccination and SARS-CoV-2 variants. On the study more broadly: A participant enrolled in the COV1001 Ad26.COV2.S trial arm provided the sample. The authors gave Ad26.COV2.S intramuscularly, either once or twice 56 days apart.

With regard to this clone: Its antigen is as yet unknown.

Study-wide points: After vaccination, reports described spike-specific CD8+ and CD4+ T cell responses as showing substantial breadth.

The treatment is: around 19 received Ad26.COV2.S at low or high dose, single or two shots; about 5 received placebo; per-sample allocation not given. Sample collection was performed on day 63 after the first vaccine or placebo injection. SARS-CoV-2 spike from the Wuhan strain was encoded by the vaccine, an Ad26 vector. The CDR3 is 15 amino acids. With 0 bases clipped from V and 5 bases from J, the junction kept 2 bases outside the gene matches. The V gene's germline CDR1 is MNHNY and CDR2 SVGAGI (reference sequence). Sequencing used immunoSEQ multiplex PCR; TCRdb keeps in-frame clones, though not all of them. The sample comprises around 450,000 clones, nearly 90% of which are singletons, and 2% to 3% rests with the top ten.

The chain joins TRBV6-6 to TRBJ1-2; TRBD1 aligns across 11 bases. The sample was peripheral blood, taken in a trial of Ad26.COV2.S vaccine versus placebo. This receptor was identified in a person between 18 and 65 years old who received the Ad26.COV2.S COVID-19 vaccine or a placebo. The CDR3: CASSYSRDRGYGYTF. The CDR3 DNA reads TGTGCCAGCAGTTACTCGCGGGACAGGGGGTATGGCTACACCTTC.